This TCR beta chain stems from a study of T cells in Graves' hyperthyroidism and ophthalmopathy. Study-wide findings and caveats: Model-based prediction identified ophthalmopathy a median roughly six months prior to its onset.

Each ophthalmopathy patient scored at least 3 on the Clinical Activity Score and at least 4 on NOSPECS grade, with duration under 3 months. TCR beta CDR3 regions were amplified from RNA transcripts. The TCR CDR3 first-round RT-PCR relied on the HTBI primer set. Via MiXCR, TCRdb re-called the multiplex PCR reads, giving one row per CDR3 protein. The sample has a few hundred thousand distinct CDR3 sequences, roughly 13% seen once. In this sample, this clonotype turned up many times. Antigen: not known. Germline CDR1 is MDHEN and CDR2 is SYDVKM. The length of the CDR3 is 15 residues. Trimming removed 5 bases at V and 5 bases at J, with 16 bases between.

This chain uses TRBV28 with TRBJ2-1; D is uncertain. The sample was blood. This clonotype was obtained from a woman in her forties with Graves' ophthalmopathy. CDR3 nucleotide sequence: TGTGCCAGCAGTCGTTCCATGTCTAGTAACAATGAGCAGTTCTTC. Protein sequence: CASSRSMSSNNEQFF.